The clone carrying this T cell receptor (beta chain) was detected a few times. Its target is not known. The data are from a study of T cells in Graves' hyperthyroidism and ophthalmopathy. Whole-study context: Blood was drawn when the patient was first diagnosed and still untreated. General observations from the study: Patients with ophthalmopathy were separated from those with stable hyperthyroidism by a 13 V-J model.

V lost 0 bases to trimming and J lost 6 bases; unmatched junction nucleotides: 7. Germline lookup yields CDR1 SGHRS and CDR2 YFSETQ. CDR3 length: 16 residues. Together with thyroid ultrasound, orbital computed tomography, serum thyroxine and TRAb, clinical symptoms were used for diagnoses. The investigators amplified TCR beta CDR3 regions from RNA transcripts. HTBI primers drove first-round RT-PCR of the TCR CDR3. TCRdb reprocessed the multiplex PCR reads via MiXCR and lists one record per CDR3 protein. The sample yields around 490,000 distinct CDR3 sequences, nearly 20% seen once. The sequenced sample consisted of blood. J is TRBJ2-2 and V is TRBV5-1; 8 bases line up with TRBD1. This clonotype was obtained from a man between 35 and 55 years old with Graves' ophthalmopathy. CDR3 coding DNA: TGCGCCAGCAGCTTGGGGTCCAGGGGGCACCCCGGGGAGCTGTTTTTT. Its protein is CASSLGSRGHPGELFF.